The 21 T cell receptor beta chains presented below share a single source sample, sequenced in a study of cytomegalovirus exposure and HLA in healthy donors. PCR employed 60 Vbeta and 13 Jbeta primers. Some clones are missing from TCRdb's copy, which holds only in-frame ones; the method was immunoSEQ multiplex PCR. The table records 58,000 or so clones, about 75% of them present only once. Sample: PBMCs. Receptors originate from a woman in her thirties or forties in good health and CMV-seropositive.

The chain joins TRBV6-1 to TRBJ1-1; D is unclear. This CDR3 spans 11 amino acids. Trimming removed 5 bases from V and 8 bases from J, with 9 bases in between. Germline V gene sequence: CDR1 MNHNS, CDR2 SASEGT. CDR3 DNA sequence: TGTGCCAGCAGTCTACGACACGAAGCTTTCTTT. This gives the protein CASSLRHEAFF.

This chain joins TRBV7-3 and TRBJ2-1; TRBD2 might be the D (7 bases). This CDR3 has 15 amino acids. Per germline, CDR1 SGHTA and CDR2 FQGTGA. V was cut by 5 bases and J by 0 bases, with 11 bases left in between. CDR3 nucleotides: TGTGCCAGCAGCCCCGGGGGGCCCTCCTACAATGAGCAGTTCTTC. Encoded protein: CASSPGGPSYNEQFF.

The sample holds a few counts of this clone. V is TRBV28 and J is TRBJ1-2; 7 bases map to TRBD1. Germline V gives CDR1 MDHEN, CDR2 SYDVKM. Trimming cost V 4 bases and J 4 bases; bases outside gene matches: 6. There are 14 residues in the CDR3. This CDR3 reads CASSSVDRRYGYTF. CDR3 nucleotide sequence: TGTGCCAGCAGTTCCGTGGACAGGCGCTATGGCTACACCTTC.

The J gene is TRBJ1-2, the V gene TRBV13; D is ambiguous. The CDR3 is 15 amino acids. Trimming left V 5 bases short and J 7 bases short, with 20 bases between. Germline values: CDR1 PRHDT, CDR2 FYEKMQ (reference sequence). This CDR3 reads CASSIRGFALGGYTF. CDR3 nucleotide sequence: TGTGCCAGCAGCATCAGAGGGTTCGCTCTGGGTGGCTACACCTTC. Looking up the rest from reference TRBV13 and TRBJ1-2 gives the full variable domain: AAGVIQSPRHLIKEKRETATLKCYPIPRHDTVYWYQQGPGQDPQFLISFYEKMQSDKGSIPDRFSAQQFSDYHSELNMSSLELGDSALYFCASSIRGFALGGYTFGSGTRLTVV.

CDR3 sequence reads: CAIKEGILYEQYF. The CDR3 bases are TGTGCCATCAAGGAGGGGATCCTTTACGAGCAGTACTTC. The chain is built from TRBV10-3 and TRBJ2-7; maybe TRBD2 (6 bases). The CDR3 is 13 residues long. CDR1 is ENHRY, CDR2 SYGVKD, per germline. V lost 7 bases to trimming and J lost 4 bases, with 14 bases between them.

About this clone itself: Relative to the germline gene, one junction end is altered; a read error may explain this. The identical CDR3 is also encoded by other nucleotide sequences in the sample. The chain uses TRBV25-1 and TRBJ1-5; no reliable D call. This CDR3 region has 15 residues. Germline assignment: CDR1 MGHDK and CDR2 SYGVNS. The CDR3 nucleotides read TGTGCCAGCAGTGAAGCGGGTTATAGCAATCAGCCTCAGCATTTT. It is translated as CASSEAGYSNQPQHF. Combining the CDR3 with reference TRBV25-1 and TRBJ1-5 gives the whole variable domain EADIYQTPRYLVIGTGKKITLECSQTMGHDKMYWYQQDPGMELHLIHYSYGVNSTEKGDLSSESTVSRIRTEHFPLTLESARPSHTSQYLCASSEAGYSNQPQHFGDGTRLSIL.

The chain links TRBV2 to TRBJ1-1, with TRBD1 as a possible D gene (6 bases). Per the germline V gene, CDR1 is SNHLY and CDR2 is FYNNEI. The CDR3 loop spans 15 amino acids. Trimming took off 8 bases at V and 0 bases at J, with 16 bases between the two ends. CDR3 sequence (DNA): TGTGCCAGCGAAGACCCGGGACAAATGAACACTGAAGCTTTCTTT. This gives the protein CASEDPGQMNTEAFF.

A few counts support this clone. The chain combines TRBV5-4 with TRBJ2-7, with 9 bases identical to TRBD1. V shed 3 bases, J shed 6 bases, and the junction held 10 bases outside the gene matches. The CDR3 contains 15 residues. CDR1 is SGHNT, CDR2 YYREEE, per germline (reference sequence). The CDR3 reads CASSSLGQGKGEQYF. The CDR3 region has the DNA TGTGCCAGCAGCTCCCTGGGACAGGGTAAAGGCGAGCAGTACTTC.

This clone has only a few counts. The chain links TRBV18 to TRBJ2-5, with 9 bases fitting TRBD2. CDR1 is KGHSH and CDR2 is LQKENI in the germline V gene. The V gene end was trimmed by 4 bases and the J gene end by 2 bases; junction bases not matched to a gene: 5. The CDR3 runs 15 residues. CDR3 residues: CASSRRTSGQETQYF. The CDR3 DNA is TGTGCCAGCTCACGCCGAACTAGCGGGCAAGAGACCCAGTACTTC.

The chain combines TRBV18 with TRBJ2-3; 9 bases map to TRBD2. The CDR3 has 14 amino acids. V lost 5 bases, J lost 5 bases, and 5 bases stayed unmatched. From germline, CDR1 is KGHSH and CDR2 LQKENI. The CDR3 DNA is TGTGCCAGCTCAGCGGGGGGGCTGAGAGATACGCAGTATTTT. This codes for CASSAGGLRDTQYF.

The CDR3 bases are TGCGCCAGCAGCTTGGAAGGGACAGGGGCGCGCGAGCAGTACTTC. Its protein product is CASSLEGTGAREQYF. The chain carries TRBV5-1 and TRBJ2-7, with 10 positions matching TRBD1. The ends lost 0 bases at V and 6 bases at J; junction bases unmatched: 6. Looked up from germline, CDR1 is SGHRS and CDR2 is YFSETQ. The CDR3 is 15 residues long.

This clone has only one observation. The gene calls are TRBV19 and TRBJ1-1; D is unresolved. V was shortened by 3 bases and J by 0 bases, with 14 bases between the two germline ends. The length of the CDR3 is 16 residues. The germline gives CDR1 LNHDA, CDR2 SQIVND (reference sequence). The CDR3 region has the DNA TGTGCCAGTAGTATCCCCCCGGCAGCGTTGAACACTGAAGCTTTCTTT. Translating it yields CASSIPPAALNTEAFF. Full variable domain (remainder filled in from reference TRBV19 and TRBJ1-1): DGGITQSPKYLFRKEGQNVTLSCEQNLNHDAMYWYRQDPGQGLRLIYYSQIVNDFQKGDIAEGYSVSREKKESFPLTVTSAQKNPTAFYLCASSIPPAALNTEAFFGQGTRLTVV.

This clone was counted a few times. The DNA for the CDR3 is TGCGCCAGCAGCTTGGAAGCCCCAGGGACCGGGGAGCTGTTTTTT. The encoded protein is CASSLEAPGTGELFF. The chain uses TRBV5-1 and TRBJ2-2, with a tentative D call TRBD1 (5 bases). Per the germline V gene, CDR1 is SGHRS and CDR2 is YFSETQ. The CDR3 is 15 residues long. V lost 0 bases and J lost 5, with 11 bases in between.

The chain joins TRBV5-6 to TRBJ2-7, with 12 bases fitting TRBD1. The CDR3 runs to 15 residues. V trimming: 4 bases; J trimming: 9 bases; junction bases outside the gene matches: 11. Germline lookup yields CDR1 SGHDT and CDR2 YYEEEE. This CDR3 reads CASSPGTGGAFGQYF. The CDR3 nucleotides are TGTGCCAGCAGCCCCGGGACAGGGGGCGCTTTTGGGCAGTACTTC. The full variable domain, completed using reference TRBV5-6 and TRBJ2-7, is DAGVTQSPTHLIKTRGQQVTLRCSPKSGHDTVSWYQQALGQGPQFIFQYYEEEERQRGNFPDRFSGHQFPNYSSELNVNALLLGDSALYLCASSPGTGGAFGQYFGPGTRLTVT.

J is TRBJ1-1 and V is TRBV2; unclear D gene. The CDR3 has 13 residues. The V gene lost 3 bases and the J gene lost 5 bases, with 10 bases spanning the gap. In germline, CDR1 is SNHLY, CDR2 FYNNEI. The CDR3 reads CASSEEGGTEAFF. The CDR3 DNA follows: TGTGCCAGCAGTGAGGAGGGCGGTACTGAAGCTTTCTTT.

The chain carries TRBV6-1 and TRBJ1-1, with unresolved D. CDR1 is MNHNS and CDR2 is SASEGT in the germline V gene. V was clipped by 5 bases and J by 7 bases, with 8 bases between them. The CDR3 spans 11 residues. CDR3 amino acids: CASSSGFEAFF. The CDR3 region has the DNA TGTGCCAGCAGTTCGGGGTTTGAAGCTTTCTTT.

V gene TRBV4-1 combines with J gene TRBJ1-6; D unresolved. The germline V gene has CDR1 MGHRA and CDR2 YSYEKL. This CDR3 has 16 amino acids. With 4 bases removed from V and 7 bases from J, the gap between germline ends came to 17 bases. The CDR3 nucleotides are TGCGCCAGCAGCCCGCCTCGACGGGAAGGGAATTCACCCCTCCACTTT. This translates into CASSPPRREGNSPLHF.

CDR3 protein: CAIKGQGAHYEQYF. DNA for the CDR3: TGTGCCATCAAGGGACAGGGCGCCCACTACGAGCAGTACTTC. The chain joins TRBV10-3 to TRBJ2-7; TRBD1 matches 9 bases. The CDR3 has 14 residues. With V trimmed by 7 bases and J by 3 bases, 7 bases remained unmatched. Germline-derived CDR1 and CDR2 are ENHRY and SYGVKD.

The genes are TRBV7-9 and TRBJ2-2; 12 positions agree with TRBD1. The CDR3 has 15 amino acids. V was pared by 5 bases and J by 6 bases, with 4 bases of the junction left unmatched. Germline lookup yields CDR1 SEHNR and CDR2 FQNEAQ (reference sequence). This chain's CDR3 is CASSLGQGAAGELFF. DNA for the CDR3: TGTGCCAGCAGCCTGGGACAGGGGGCCGCCGGGGAGCTGTTTTTT.

This rearrangement joins TRBV20-1 to TRBJ2-5; D ambiguous. Germline V lookup: CDR1 DFQATT, CDR2 SNEGSKA (reference sequence). This CDR3 contains 11 residues. With 0 bases removed from V and 4 bases from J, the gap between germline ends came to 3 bases. CDR3 nucleotide sequence: TGCAGTGCTAGAGATCGAGAGACCCAGTACTTC. It translates to CSARDRETQYF.

The table lists this clone with a few counts. V gene TRBV4-3 combines with J gene TRBJ2-1; D is possibly TRBD2 (7 bases). Trimming cost V 4 bases and J 13 bases, with 11 bases left between them. The CDR3 loop spans 11 amino acids. Germline loops: CDR1 LGHNA, CDR2 YSLEER. CDR3: CASSLGGAQFF. CDR3 nucleotide sequence: TGCGCCAGCAGCCTGGGGGGGGCCCAGTTCTTC.